Listed below are T cell receptor beta chains from one sample, sequenced in a study of breast tumors, draining lymph nodes, adjacent tissues. TCRdb re-called the multiplex PCR reads through MiXCR, storing one row per CDR3 protein. The repertoire has 200,000 to 300,000 distinct CDR3 sequences, under 35% of them found once; the top ten carry more than 1%. The material sequenced was axillary lymph node tissue. The receptors come from a female donor with breast cancer. Some clones in this sample may be carry-over from other donors' samples. CDR3s include the opening cysteine and the closing phenylalanine or tryptophan. The order of the fields is J gene, V gene, clone size, D gene, CDR3 length, CDR3 protein, CDR3 DNA. D genes are given only for firm matches. Rows give clone size only sometimes, using once, few, many, or a class for an expanded clone.

j_call: TRBJ2-7; v_call: TRBV4-3; clone_size: many; d_call: .; cdr3_length: 13; cdr3_aa: CASSQLGLGEQYF; cdr3_nt: TGCGCCAGCAGCCAACTGGGACTCGGCGAGCAGTACTTC
j_call: TRBJ2-7; v_call: TRBV7-8; clone_size: many; d_call: TRBD1; cdr3_length: 15; cdr3_aa: CASSLFQGASYEQYF; cdr3_nt: TGTGCCAGCAGCTTGTTTCAGGGGGCCTCCTACGAGCAGTACTTC
j_call: TRBJ2-1; v_call: TRBV5-1; clone_size: many; d_call: .; cdr3_length: 14; cdr3_aa: CASRGLSYRNEQFF; cdr3_nt: TGCGCCAGCAGAGGACTATCCTACCGAAATGAGCAGTTCTTC
j_call: TRBJ2-1; v_call: TRBV28; clone_size: .; d_call: .; cdr3_length: 15; cdr3_aa: CASSPTLGAYNEQFF; cdr3_nt: TGTGCCAGCAGTCCTACCCTGGGGGCCTACAATGAGCAGTTCTTC
j_call: TRBJ2-1; v_call: TRBV7-9; clone_size: many; d_call: TRBD2; cdr3_length: 16; cdr3_aa: CAGGVTSGSFYNEQFF; cdr3_nt: TGTGCCGGGGGCGTCACAAGCGGGAGTTTTTACAATGAGCAGTTCTTC
j_call: TRBJ2-1; v_call: TRBV12-3/TRBV12-4; clone_size: many; d_call: TRBD2; cdr3_length: 15; cdr3_aa: CASRPTSGTYNEQFF; cdr3_nt: TGTGCCAGCAGGCCAACTAGCGGGACGTACAATGAGCAGTTCTTC
j_call: TRBJ2-1; v_call: TRBV12-3/TRBV12-4; clone_size: many; d_call: .; cdr3_length: 15; cdr3_aa: CASSPGPRSYNEQFF; cdr3_nt: TGTGCCAGCAGTCCGGGACCCCGCTCCTACAATGAGCAGTTCTTC
j_call: TRBJ2-4; v_call: TRBV12-3/TRBV12-4; clone_size: few; d_call: .; cdr3_length: 15; cdr3_aa: CASSLVALAKNIQYF; cdr3_nt: TGTGCCAGCAGTTTAGTAGCTTTAGCCAAAAACATTCAGTACTTC
j_call: TRBJ2-2; v_call: TRBV5-4; clone_size: many; d_call: .; cdr3_length: 15; cdr3_aa: CASSLGASSSGELFF; cdr3_nt: TGTGCCAGCAGCTTGGGGGCTAGCAGTAGCGGGGAGCTGTTTTTT
j_call: TRBJ2-7; v_call: TRBV6-5; clone_size: many; d_call: .; cdr3_length: 13; cdr3_aa: CASTARGSGEQYF; cdr3_nt: TGTGCCAGCACTGCCCGCGGGTCGGGCGAGCAGTACTTC
j_call: TRBJ2-2; v_call: TRBV30; clone_size: few; d_call: .; cdr3_length: 13; cdr3_aa: CAWSGSLTGELFF; cdr3_nt: TGTGCCTGGAGTGGTTCACTCACCGGGGAGCTGTTTTTT
j_call: TRBJ1-2; v_call: TRBV30; clone_size: few; d_call: .; cdr3_length: 14; cdr3_aa: CAWSPTTTGYGYTF; cdr3_nt: TGTGCCTGGAGTCCGACGACGACTGGTTATGGCTACACCTTC
j_call: TRBJ1-6; v_call: TRBV5-1; clone_size: many; d_call: .; cdr3_length: 15; cdr3_aa: CASSLEVAGRSPLHF; cdr3_nt: TGCGCCAGCAGCTTGGAGGTGGCGGGGCGGTCACCCCTCCACTTT
j_call: TRBJ1-2; v_call: TRBV7-2; clone_size: .; d_call: .; cdr3_length: 15; cdr3_aa: CASSSVTGNYYGYTF; cdr3_nt: TGTGCCAGCAGCTCCGTCACGGGGAATTACTATGGCTACACCTTC
j_call: TRBJ2-1; v_call: TRBV10-3; clone_size: many; d_call: .; cdr3_length: 13; cdr3_aa: CAISEEQYNEQFF; cdr3_nt: TGTGCCATCAGTGAGGAGCAGTACAATGAGCAGTTCTTC
j_call: TRBJ1-2; v_call: TRBV12-3/TRBV12-4; clone_size: many; d_call: .; cdr3_length: 11; cdr3_aa: CASSLKYGYTF; cdr3_nt: TGTGCCAGCAGTTTGAAGTATGGCTACACCTTC
j_call: TRBJ1-6; v_call: TRBV13; clone_size: .; d_call: .; cdr3_length: 15; cdr3_aa: CASSLGYGDNSPLHF; cdr3_nt: TGTGCCAGCAGCTTAGGTTACGGGGACAATTCACCCCTCCACTTT
j_call: TRBJ2-7; v_call: TRBV12-3/TRBV12-4; clone_size: many; d_call: TRBD1; cdr3_length: 14; cdr3_aa: CASSRPGQSYEQYF; cdr3_nt: TGTGCCAGCAGTCGGCCGGGACAGTCTTACGAGCAGTACTTC
j_call: TRBJ2-2; v_call: TRBV19; clone_size: many; d_call: TRBD1; cdr3_length: 14; cdr3_aa: CASTRDRVTGELFF; cdr3_nt: TGTGCCAGTACCCGGGACAGGGTAACCGGGGAGCTGTTTTTT
j_call: TRBJ1-3; v_call: TRBV7-2; clone_size: .; d_call: .; cdr3_length: 15; cdr3_aa: CASSLQTDPGNAIYF; cdr3_nt: TGTGCCAGCAGCCTGCAGACAGACCCTGGAAACGCCATATATTTT
j_call: TRBJ1-6; v_call: TRBV24-1; clone_size: .; d_call: .; cdr3_length: 15; cdr3_aa: CATSDLAGGNSPLHF; cdr3_nt: TGTGCCACCAGTGATTTAGCGGGAGGCAATTCACCCCTCCACTTT
j_call: TRBJ2-3; v_call: TRBV29-1; clone_size: many; d_call: .; cdr3_length: 12; cdr3_aa: CSVVRTKDTQYF; cdr3_nt: TGCAGCGTTGTTCGGACTAAAGATACGCAGTATTTT
j_call: TRBJ1-1; v_call: TRBV5-1; clone_size: few; d_call: .; cdr3_length: 14; cdr3_aa: CASTEMDIETEAFF; cdr3_nt: TGCGCCAGCACCGAAATGGACATTGAGACTGAAGCTTTCTTT
j_call: TRBJ1-5; v_call: TRBV24-1; clone_size: .; d_call: .; cdr3_length: 15; cdr3_aa: CATSSPGSRTGNEHF; cdr3_nt: TGTGCCACCAGCTCCCCCGGGAGCAGAACGGGGAATGAGCATTTT
j_call: TRBJ2-2; v_call: TRBV13; clone_size: many; d_call: TRBD2; cdr3_length: 16; cdr3_aa: CASSSREGHVTGELFF; cdr3_nt: TGTGCCAGCAGTAGTCGGGAGGGCCACGTCACCGGGGAGCTGTTTTTT
j_call: TRBJ1-4; v_call: TRBV30; clone_size: many; d_call: .; cdr3_length: 13; cdr3_aa: CAWSADADEKLFF; cdr3_nt: TGTGCCTGGAGTGCGGATGCCGATGAAAAACTGTTTTTT
j_call: TRBJ1-1; v_call: TRBV19; clone_size: .; d_call: .; cdr3_length: 10; cdr3_aa: CASKATEAFF; cdr3_nt: TGTGCCAGTAAAGCAACTGAAGCTTTCTTT
j_call: TRBJ2-3; v_call: TRBV20-1; clone_size: many; d_call: TRBD2; cdr3_length: 16; cdr3_aa: CSAREASGRVGDTQYF; cdr3_nt: TGCAGTGCTAGAGAAGCTAGCGGGAGGGTTGGAGATACGCAGTATTTT
j_call: TRBJ2-7; v_call: TRBV5-4; clone_size: once; d_call: TRBD1; cdr3_length: 15; cdr3_aa: CASSLSTGQVGEQYF; cdr3_nt: TGTGCCAGCAGCTTGTCCACGGGACAGGTTGGCGAGCAGTACTTC
j_call: TRBJ2-7; v_call: TRBV3-1; clone_size: few; d_call: .; cdr3_length: 14; cdr3_aa: CASSQAGRVPEQYF; cdr3_nt: TGTGCCAGCAGCCAAGCCGGAAGAGTGCCCGAGCAGTACTTC
j_call: TRBJ2-7; v_call: TRBV5-5; clone_size: .; d_call: TRBD2; cdr3_length: 16; cdr3_aa: CASSLVFTGGVYEQYF; cdr3_nt: TGTGCCAGCAGCTTGGTGTTCACCGGGGGGGTTTACGAGCAGTACTTC
j_call: TRBJ1-6; v_call: TRBV10-3; clone_size: .; d_call: TRBD1; cdr3_length: 16; cdr3_aa: CAIRIGTGLLNSPLHF; cdr3_nt: TGTGCCATCAGGATAGGGACAGGGCTTTTAAATTCACCCCTCCACTTT
j_call: TRBJ1-1; v_call: TRBV30; clone_size: once; d_call: .; cdr3_length: 17; cdr3_aa: CAWVLGLQQGGNTEAFF; cdr3_nt: TGTGCCTGGGTATTGGGGCTTCAACAGGGCGGAAACACTGAAGCTTTCTTT
j_call: TRBJ1-1; v_call: TRBV7-8; clone_size: .; d_call: .; cdr3_length: 13; cdr3_aa: CASSSTHGEHAFF; cdr3_nt: TGTGCCAGCAGCTCAACCCATGGGGAACACGCTTTCTTT
j_call: TRBJ2-5; v_call: TRBV4-3; clone_size: many; d_call: TRBD2; cdr3_length: 15; cdr3_aa: CASSQDLAGWETQYF; cdr3_nt: TGCGCCAGCAGCCAAGACCTAGCGGGGTGGGAGACCCAGTACTTC
j_call: TRBJ2-7; v_call: TRBV20-1; clone_size: few; d_call: .; cdr3_length: 14; cdr3_aa: CSAQRRRTLSEQYF; cdr3_nt: TGCAGTGCCCAACGTCGCAGGACCCTCTCCGAGCAGTACTTC
j_call: TRBJ1-4; v_call: TRBV10-3; clone_size: .; d_call: .; cdr3_length: 14; cdr3_aa: CATRTSGYNEKLFF; cdr3_nt: TGTGCCACCCGGACTAGCGGGTACAATGAAAAACTGTTTTTT
j_call: TRBJ1-6; v_call: TRBV5-4; clone_size: .; d_call: .; cdr3_length: 11; cdr3_aa: CASSPNSPLHF; cdr3_nt: TGTGCCAGCAGCCCTAATTCACCCCTCCACTTT
j_call: TRBJ2-7; v_call: TRBV7-9; clone_size: once; d_call: TRBD2; cdr3_length: 15; cdr3_aa: CASSSPSGSRNEQYF; cdr3_nt: TGTGCCAGCAGCTCCCCCAGCGGGAGTAGGAACGAGCAGTACTTC
j_call: TRBJ2-3; v_call: TRBV24-1; clone_size: many; d_call: TRBD2; cdr3_length: 16; cdr3_aa: CATSGGLAGETDTQYF; cdr3_nt: TGTGCCACCAGTGGCGGACTAGCGGGTGAAACAGATACGCAGTATTTT
j_call: TRBJ1-6; v_call: TRBV28; clone_size: .; d_call: .; cdr3_length: 12; cdr3_aa: CASSLSLAPLRF; cdr3_nt: TGTGCCAGCAGTTTATCCCTGGCACCCCTCCGCTTT
j_call: TRBJ2-1; v_call: TRBV20-1; clone_size: many; d_call: TRBD2; cdr3_length: 17; cdr3_aa: CSARGSGLAGEGYEQFF; cdr3_nt: TGCAGTGCTAGAGGGTCCGGACTAGCGGGAGAAGGTTATGAGCAGTTCTTC
j_call: TRBJ2-7; v_call: TRBV5-1; clone_size: many; d_call: .; cdr3_length: 13; cdr3_aa: CASSLVDGTRQYF; cdr3_nt: TGCGCCAGCAGCTTAGTCGATGGGACACGGCAGTACTTC
j_call: TRBJ1-2; v_call: TRBV25-1; clone_size: once; d_call: .; cdr3_length: 13; cdr3_aa: CASSLDRSGGYTF; cdr3_nt: TGTGCCAGCAGCCTAGACAGGTCCGGTGGCTACACCTTC
j_call: TRBJ2-4; v_call: TRBV7-9; clone_size: .; d_call: TRBD2; cdr3_length: 15; cdr3_aa: CASSFVGGAKSIQYF; cdr3_nt: TGTGCCAGCAGCTTCGTCGGGGGGGCCAAAAGCATTCAGTACTTC
j_call: TRBJ1-4; v_call: TRBV15; clone_size: .; d_call: TRBD1; cdr3_length: 15; cdr3_aa: CATSRDQGRGQELFF; cdr3_nt: TGTGCCACCAGCAGAGATCAGGGCAGGGGGCAAGAACTGTTTTTT
j_call: TRBJ2-7; v_call: TRBV6-2/TRBV6-3; clone_size: few; d_call: TRBD2; cdr3_length: 15; cdr3_aa: CASSPLAGGPHEQYF; cdr3_nt: TGTGCCAGCAGCCCACTAGCGGGAGGGCCCCACGAGCAGTACTTC
j_call: TRBJ2-2; v_call: TRBV11-2; clone_size: many; d_call: .; cdr3_length: 14; cdr3_aa: CASRSGGNTGELFF; cdr3_nt: TGTGCCAGTAGGAGCGGCGGGAACACCGGGGAGCTGTTTTTT
j_call: TRBJ2-1; v_call: TRBV2; clone_size: .; d_call: TRBD2; cdr3_length: 20; cdr3_aa: CASSSLTSGRAVVHPNEQFF; cdr3_nt: TGTGCCAGCAGTTCCTTAACTAGCGGGAGGGCCGTAGTGCATCCCAATGAGCAGTTCTTC
j_call: TRBJ1-4; v_call: TRBV19; clone_size: .; d_call: .; cdr3_length: 15; cdr3_aa: CASSIGEGQGEKLFF; cdr3_nt: TGTGCCAGTAGTATAGGAGAGGGCCAAGGTGAAAAACTGTTTTTT
j_call: TRBJ2-3; v_call: TRBV20-1; clone_size: many; d_call: TRBD2; cdr3_length: 18; cdr3_aa: CSAARSGRAVFGTDTQYF; cdr3_nt: TGCAGTGCCGCGCGGAGCGGGAGGGCCGTGTTTGGCACAGATACGCAGTATTTT
j_call: TRBJ1-5; v_call: TRBV6-2/TRBV6-3; clone_size: few; d_call: .; cdr3_length: 21; cdr3_aa: CASSYIPGRKGHSSYNQPQHF; cdr3_nt: TGTGCCAGCAGTTATATCCCAGGGCGGAAGGGGCACTCTTCCTACAATCAGCCCCAGCATTTT
j_call: TRBJ1-1; v_call: TRBV29-1; clone_size: .; d_call: .; cdr3_length: 15; cdr3_aa: CSVGVRGSRNTEAFF; cdr3_nt: TGCAGCGTTGGCGTTCGGGGGAGTCGGAACACTGAAGCTTTCTTT